The source of this T cell receptor (beta chain) is a study of blood T cells in healthy people across ages. Germline CDR1 SEHNR, CDR2 FQNEAQ (reference sequence). V was clipped by 6 bases and J by 3 bases, with 24 bases between them. CDR3 length equals 17 residues. Whole-study results and caveats: Compared with aged donors, long-lived donors showed fewer expanded clones, suggesting selection.

Worth noting for this clonotype: Its target is not known.

The second PCR ran roughly 6 to 12 cycles with a sample-barcoded 5' primer and J-beta primers. MiXCR, applied by TCRdb to the 5' RACE reads, yields one record per CDR3 protein. The repertoire includes 780,000 or so distinct CDR3 sequences, approximately 25% of them detected once, and under 4.5% sits in the top ten. These data are also associated with another study on T cells of mothers and their children.

The TCR originated in a boy between 10 and 17 years old in good health. Specimen: blood. V and J are TRBV7-9 and TRBJ2-7; TRBD1 is a possible D gene (6 bases). The CDR3: CASSRPSREGGLYEQYF. CDR3 coding DNA: TGTGCCAGCAGTCGACCCTCTCGCGAAGGGGGTCTCTACGAGCAGTACTTC.